This T cell receptor (beta chain) was retrieved from a study of patients and donors after allogeneic stem cell transplantation. Each CDR3 protein gets one entry after TCRdb re-called the RT-PCR reads with MiXCR. The table has approximately 200,000 distinct CDR3 sequences, around two fifths seen once. Trimming took 2 bases from V and 10 from J, leaving 9 bases between them. Germline assignment: CDR1 SGDLS and CDR2 YYNGEE. The CDR3 sequence is 11 residues long. There are a few counts of this clonotype. The sample comprised blood, either unsorted or a sorted T cell fraction (not recorded which). This sequence joins TRBV9 and TRBJ1-2; no firm D call. This clonotype originated in a human donor who was either an allogeneic HSCT recipient or a stem cell or donor lymphocyte infusion donor (not recorded which). It is not recorded whose cells these are; they may come from a transplant donor. The CDR3 is CASSVRDNYTF. Written as DNA, the CDR3 is TGTGCCAGCAGCGTCCGGGATAACTACACCTTC.